Listed below are T cell receptor beta chains from one sample, sequenced in a study of PD-L1 blockade in urothelial cancer. This table comes from immunoSEQ multiplex PCR, and its TCRdb copy is limited to in-frame clones, with some not included. The data contain fewer than 40,000 clones, about 93% of them singletons. The source was PBMCs, collected around atezolizumab (anti-PD-L1) treatment. These receptors were obtained from an older man with urothelial cancer. Each CDR3 is given with its conserved first and last residue. Each record gives: clone size, V gene, D gene, J gene, CDR3 protein, CDR3 DNA. The D gene is left open where the match is weak. Part of the rows lack a size; the others show once, few, many or a class for expanded clones.

abundance: once
v_gene: TRBV18
d_gene: TRBD2
j_gene: TRBJ2-7
CDR3aa: CASSPGLAGSGGVEQYF
CDR3nt: TGTGCCAGCTCACCTGGACTAGCGGGATCTGGCGGTGTCGAGCAGTACTTC

abundance: once
v_gene: TRBV9
d_gene: TRBD2
j_gene: TRBJ2-3
CDR3aa: CASSVTGGSAADTQYF
CDR3nt: TGTGCCAGCAGCGTAACTGGCGGGAGTGCGGCAGATACGCAGTATTTT

abundance: -
v_gene: TRBV4-1
d_gene: -
j_gene: TRBJ2-4
CDR3aa: CASSQDLAKNIQYF
CDR3nt: TGCGCCAGCAGCCAAGATCTAGCCAAAAACATTCAGTACTTC

abundance: -
v_gene: TRBV29-1
d_gene: TRBD2
j_gene: TRBJ2-2
CDR3aa: CSVETSGVPGELFF
CDR3nt: TGCAGCGTTGAAACTAGCGGGGTCCCCGGGGAGCTGTTTTTT

abundance: once
v_gene: TRBV13
d_gene: -
j_gene: TRBJ2-7
CDR3aa: CASSSSGGYEQYF
CDR3nt: TGTGCCAGCAGCTCCTCAGGAGGCTACGAGCAGTACTTC

abundance: -
v_gene: TRBV5-1
d_gene: TRBD2
j_gene: TRBJ2-1
CDR3aa: CASTLGPLAGAMNEQFF
CDR3nt: TGCGCCAGCACCCTGGGCCCTCTAGCGGGAGCCATGAATGAGCAGTTCTTC

abundance: -
v_gene: TRBV11-2
d_gene: TRBD1
j_gene: TRBJ1-2
CDR3aa: CASSPGQGRNYGYTF
CDR3nt: TGTGCCAGCAGCCCTGGACAGGGCAGAAACTATGGCTACACCTTC

abundance: once
v_gene: TRBV29-1
d_gene: TRBD1
j_gene: TRBJ2-5
CDR3aa: CSVAVGTAQETQYF
CDR3nt: TGCAGCGTCGCCGTCGGGACAGCTCAAGAGACCCAGTACTTC

abundance: -
v_gene: TRBV27
d_gene: -
j_gene: TRBJ2-2
CDR3aa: CASRPQGTGELFF
CDR3nt: TGTGCCAGCAGGCCCCAGGGCACCGGGGAGCTGTTTTTT

abundance: -
v_gene: TRBV2
d_gene: TRBD2
j_gene: TRBJ2-7
CDR3aa: CASRRTSGALLEGEQYF
CDR3nt: TGTGCCAGCAGGCGGACTAGCGGAGCCCTTTTGGAGGGGGAGCAGTACTTC

abundance: once
v_gene: TRBV19
d_gene: -
j_gene: TRBJ1-1
CDR3aa: CASSPRGSEAFF
CDR3nt: TGTGCCAGTAGTCCCCGGGGATCTGAAGCTTTCTTT

abundance: -
v_gene: TRBV29-1
d_gene: TRBD2
j_gene: TRBJ2-1
CDR3aa: CSEGRASGPYNEQFF
CDR3nt: TGCAGCGAAGGACGAGCTAGCGGGCCCTACAATGAGCAGTTCTTC

abundance: -
v_gene: TRBV11-3
d_gene: -
j_gene: TRBJ2-1
CDR3aa: CASSLDGTGPEFF
CDR3nt: TGTGCCAGCAGCTTAGATGGTACAGGACCCGAGTTCTTC

abundance: once
v_gene: TRBV4-2
d_gene: -
j_gene: TRBJ2-5
CDR3aa: CASSQVSGQETQYF
CDR3nt: TGTGCCAGCAGCCAAGTGTCAGGACAAGAGACCCAGTACTTC

abundance: -
v_gene: TRBV11-2
d_gene: TRBD1
j_gene: TRBJ2-7
CDR3aa: CASSYGQVESSYEQYF
CDR3nt: TGTGCCAGCAGCTATGGACAGGTCGAGAGCTCCTACGAGCAGTACTTC

abundance: few
v_gene: TRBV19
d_gene: -
j_gene: TRBJ1-1
CDR3aa: CASSLGPDTEAFF
CDR3nt: TGTGCCAGTAGTCTGGGGCCAGACACTGAAGCTTTCTTT

abundance: -
v_gene: TRBV7-3
d_gene: -
j_gene: TRBJ2-3
CDR3aa: CASSPQPGSTDTQYF
CDR3nt: TGTGCCAGCAGCCCCCAGCCAGGGAGCACAGATACGCAGTATTTT

abundance: -
v_gene: TRBV28
d_gene: -
j_gene: TRBJ1-3
CDR3aa: CASTDTGISGNTIYF
CDR3nt: TGTGCCAGCACCGATACAGGGATCTCTGGAAACACCATATATTTT

abundance: -
v_gene: TRBV19
d_gene: TRBD1
j_gene: TRBJ1-5
CDR3aa: CASSKGRRDRGTYSNQPQHF
CDR3nt: TGTGCCAGTAGCAAGGGCCGCCGGGACAGGGGCACCTATAGCAATCAGCCCCAGCATTTT

abundance: once
v_gene: TRBV28
d_gene: TRBD2
j_gene: TRBJ2-1
CDR3aa: CASSSSGRREQFF
CDR3nt: TGTGCCAGCAGTTCTAGCGGGAGGAGGGAGCAGTTCTTC

abundance: -
v_gene: TRBV2
d_gene: TRBD2
j_gene: TRBJ2-7
CDR3aa: CASSFKREAYEQYF
CDR3nt: TGTGCCAGCAGTTTTAAGCGGGAGGCGTACGAGCAGTACTTC

abundance: -
v_gene: TRBV5-5
d_gene: -
j_gene: TRBJ2-7
CDR3aa: CASSLGQEVYEQYF
CDR3nt: TGTGCCAGCAGCTTGGGGCAGGAGGTCTACGAGCAGTACTTC

abundance: -
v_gene: TRBV25-1
d_gene: TRBD1
j_gene: TRBJ1-2
CDR3aa: CASSGLGTGASGYTF
CDR3nt: TGTGCCAGCAGTGGATTAGGGACAGGGGCTTCTGGCTACACCTTC

abundance: -
v_gene: TRBV21-1
d_gene: -
j_gene: TRBJ1-2
CDR3aa: CASSKEPGQLEASGYTF
CDR3nt: TGTGCCAGCAGCAAAGAGCCCGGACAGTTAGAAGCTAGCGGCTACACCTTC

abundance: -
v_gene: TRBV4-2
d_gene: TRBD1
j_gene: TRBJ2-5
CDR3aa: CASSQATGGRETQYF
CDR3nt: TGTGCCAGCAGCCAAGCTACAGGGGGCAGGGAGACCCAGTACTTC

abundance: -
v_gene: TRBV5-4
d_gene: TRBD1
j_gene: TRBJ2-5
CDR3aa: CASSLVGQGGETQYF
CDR3nt: TGTGCCAGCAGCTTAGTCGGACAGGGCGGAGAGACCCAGTACTTC

abundance: -
v_gene: TRBV6-1
d_gene: -
j_gene: TRBJ1-2
CDR3aa: CASSAASPFYGYTF
CDR3nt: TGTGCCAGCAGTGCCGCTAGTCCCTTCTATGGCTACACCTTC

abundance: once
v_gene: TRBV18
d_gene: TRBD2
j_gene: TRBJ2-7
CDR3aa: CASSLGLGRDEQYF
CDR3nt: TGTGCCAGCTCACTAGGACTAGGAAGGGACGAGCAGTACTTC

abundance: -
v_gene: TRBV2
d_gene: -
j_gene: TRBJ1-4
CDR3aa: CASSEAGISNEKLFF
CDR3nt: TGTGCCAGCAGTGAAGCGGGCATCTCAAATGAAAAACTGTTTTTT

abundance: -
v_gene: TRBV5-4
d_gene: -
j_gene: TRBJ1-2
CDR3aa: CASSRYREADYGYTF
CDR3nt: TGTGCCAGCAGCAGGTACAGGGAAGCGGACTATGGCTACACCTTC

abundance: -
v_gene: TRBV29-1
d_gene: -
j_gene: TRBJ1-2
CDR3aa: CSVDGEAGPRYGYTF
CDR3nt: TGCAGCGTTGACGGCGAGGCAGGGCCCCGCTATGGCTACACCTTC

abundance: -
v_gene: TRBV28
d_gene: -
j_gene: TRBJ2-7
CDR3aa: CASSGSGLPYEQYF
CDR3nt: TGTGCCAGCAGCGGGTCAGGGTTGCCCTACGAGCAGTACTTC

abundance: -
v_gene: TRBV7-9
d_gene: TRBD2
j_gene: TRBJ2-7
CDR3aa: CASSTSGSPNEQYF
CDR3nt: TGTGCCAGCAGCACGAGCGGGAGCCCCAACGAGCAGTACTTC

abundance: -
v_gene: TRBV28
d_gene: TRBD1
j_gene: TRBJ2-3
CDR3aa: CASSTRQGNTDTQYF
CDR3nt: TGTGCCAGCAGTACAAGACAGGGCAACACAGATACGCAGTATTTT

abundance: -
v_gene: TRBV27
d_gene: -
j_gene: TRBJ2-7
CDR3aa: CASSRVAGIISRSYEQYF
CDR3nt: TGTGCCAGCAGCCGAGTGGCAGGGATCATATCTCGCTCCTACGAGCAGTACTTC

abundance: -
v_gene: TRBV5-6
d_gene: TRBD2
j_gene: TRBJ2-3
CDR3aa: CASSLVGRVVSDTQYF
CDR3nt: TGTGCCAGCAGCTTGGTGGGGAGGGTTGTCTCCGATACGCAGTATTTT

abundance: -
v_gene: TRBV29-1
d_gene: -
j_gene: TRBJ2-1
CDR3aa: CSSQRAWTNEQFF
CDR3nt: TGCAGCTCCCAGCGGGCGTGGACGAATGAGCAGTTCTTC

abundance: once
v_gene: TRBV13
d_gene: TRBD1
j_gene: TRBJ1-1
CDR3aa: CASSLILSSGQGTEAFF
CDR3nt: TGTGCCAGCAGCTTGATCTTGTCATCGGGACAGGGCACTGAAGCTTTCTTT

abundance: -
v_gene: TRBV18
d_gene: -
j_gene: TRBJ2-7
CDR3aa: CASSPQATALYEQYF
CDR3nt: TGTGCCAGCTCACCTCAAGCTACAGCCCTTTACGAGCAGTACTTC

abundance: -
v_gene: TRBV7-9
d_gene: TRBD1
j_gene: TRBJ2-7
CDR3aa: CASGQGAYSYEQYF
CDR3nt: TGTGCCAGCGGACAGGGGGCTTACTCCTACGAGCAGTACTTC